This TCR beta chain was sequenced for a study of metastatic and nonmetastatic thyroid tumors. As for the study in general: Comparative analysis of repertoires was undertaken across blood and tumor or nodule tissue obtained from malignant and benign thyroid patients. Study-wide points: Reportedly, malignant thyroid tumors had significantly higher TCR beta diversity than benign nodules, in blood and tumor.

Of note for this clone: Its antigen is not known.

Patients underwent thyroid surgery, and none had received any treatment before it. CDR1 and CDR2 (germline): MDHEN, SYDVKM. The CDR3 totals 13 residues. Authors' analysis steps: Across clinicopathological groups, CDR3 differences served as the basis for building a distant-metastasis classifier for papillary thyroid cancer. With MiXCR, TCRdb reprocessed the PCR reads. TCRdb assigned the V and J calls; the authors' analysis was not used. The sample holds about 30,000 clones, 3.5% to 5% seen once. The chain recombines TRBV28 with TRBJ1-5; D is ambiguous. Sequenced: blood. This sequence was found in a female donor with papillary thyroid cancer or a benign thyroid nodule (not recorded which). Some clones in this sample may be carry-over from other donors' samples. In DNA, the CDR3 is TGTGCAATAGAGGGCAGCAACAATCAGCCCCAGCATTTT. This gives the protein CAIEGSNNQPQHF.